The 8 T cell receptor beta chains below were found in one sample sequenced in a study of T cells in Graves' hyperthyroidism and ophthalmopathy (dated by TCRdb to the late 2010s). The library relied on multiplex PCR. TCRdb shows the sequencer as Illumina HiSeq 2000. TCR beta CDR3 regions were amplified from RNA transcripts. The first round of RT-PCR for the TCR CDR3 was performed with the HTBI primer set and the Qiagen OneStep RT-PCR kit. Starting from the raw public reads, TCRdb applied fastp trimming at Q25, assembled clones with MiXCR and retained in-frame beta chains. For every CDR3 protein sequence, its rows merge into one entry that carries the most common genes and DNA. This sample is represented by around 600,000 distinct CDR3 sequences; nearly 45% of them were singletons. The leading ten clones occupy approximately 6.8% of the sample. The specimen sequenced was peripheral blood or thyroid tissue (not recorded which). All receptors come from an adult man with Graves' disease, either hyperthyroidism or ophthalmopathy (not recorded which).

CDR3 sequence: CSAKKTGVQPQHF. For the CDR3, the DNA is TGCAGTGCTAAGAAGACAGGGGTCCAGCCCCAGCATTTT. The chain has TRBV20-1 and TRBJ1-5, with 8 bases fitting TRBD1. The J segment lost 7 bases and the V segment lost 4 bases, leaving 6 bases of the junction unmatched. CDR3 size: 13 residues. Germline V gene lookup returns CDR1 DFQATT and CDR2 SNEGSKA (reference sequence).

In regard to this clonotype: The junction departs from germline at one end; a sequencing error may be responsible. The chain combines TRBV24-1 with TRBJ1-2; D gene uncertain. CDR1 KGHDR and CDR2 SFDVKD come from the germline V gene. CDR3 length: 15 residues. CDR3 DNA: TGTGCCAGCAGTGAAGCTTTTCCGGGAAACTATGGCTACACCTTC. It is translated as CASSEAFPGNYGYTF.

Concerning this clonotype: The CDR3 end shows no conserved phenylalanine or tryptophan, and so a read error is likely. The chain links TRBV2 to TRBJ1-5; the D is unclear. This CDR3 is 17 amino acids long. Germline V gives CDR1 SNHLY, CDR2 FYNNEI. Trimming cost V 3 bases and J 4 bases, with 19 bases left between them. Here the CDR3 DNA reads TGTGCCAGCAGTGAGGATAATGGGGTGGACGGAAATCAGCCCCAGCATTCT. It is translated as CASSEDNGVDGNQPQHS.

This clonotype has only a few counts. The chain links TRBV19 to TRBJ1-5; 7 nucleotides align to TRBD1. Per the germline V gene, CDR1 is LNHDA and CDR2 is SQIVND (reference sequence). The junction had 8 bases not matched to a gene; V was cut back by 1 base and J by 5 bases. This CDR3 has 16 residues. For the CDR3, the DNA is TGTGCCAGTAGTATAGGTTCTCCAGGGGGGTATCAGCCCCAGCATTTT. As protein: CASSIGSPGGYQPQHF. Variable domain in full (rest from reference TRBV19 and TRBJ1-5): DGGITQSPKYLFRKEGQNVTLSCEQNLNHDAMYWYRQDPGQGLRLIYYSQIVNDFQKGDIAEGYSVSREKKESFPLTVTSAQKNPTAFYLCASSIGSPGGYQPQHFGDGTRLSIL.

The chain has TRBV29-1 and TRBJ1-2; 9 positions match TRBD1. CDR3 size: 14 residues. The V gene's germline CDR1 is SQVTM and CDR2 ANQGSEA. J was trimmed by 9 bases and V by 8 bases; bases with no gene match: 16. CDR3 amino acids: CSLDGPGTGNSYTF. In nucleotides, the CDR3 is TGCAGCTTGGATGGACCGGGGACAGGGAATAGCTACACCTTC. The full variable domain, rest sourced from reference TRBV29-1 and TRBJ1-2, is SAVISQKPSRDICQRGTSLTIQCQVDSQVTMMFWYRQQPGQSLTLIATANQGSEATYESGFVIDKFPISRPNLTFSTLTVSNMSPEDSSIYLCSLDGPGTGNSYTFGSGTRLTVV.

The chain is built from TRBV7-9 and TRBJ2-2; 13 nucleotides line up with TRBD2. The ends lost 6 bases at V and 8 bases at J; junction bases unmatched: 15. Germline CDR1 is SEHNR and CDR2 is FQNEAQ (reference sequence). The CDR3 has 18 amino acids. CDR3 in DNA: TGTGCCAGCAGATTAACCCTTGGACTAGCGGGAGTCGGTGGGGAGCTGTTTTTT. Its translation: CASRLTLGLAGVGGELFF. The full variable domain, rest sourced from reference TRBV7-9 and TRBJ2-2, is DTGVSQNPRHKITKRGQNVTFRCDPISEHNRLYWYRQTLGQGPEFLTYFQNEAQLEKSRLLSDRFSAERPKGSFSTLEIQRTEQGDSAMYLCASRLTLGLAGVGGELFFGEGSRLTVL.

This clonotype has a handful of counts. J is TRBJ1-5 and V is TRBV20-1; D is uncertain. The ends were cut back, 0 bases at V and 0 bases at J, with 3 bases in the middle. The CDR3 totals 13 residues. From germline, CDR1 is DFQATT and CDR2 SNEGSKA (reference sequence). CDR3 coding DNA: TGCAGTGCTAGAGATTATAGCAATCAGCCCCAGCATTTT. Its translation is CSARDYSNQPQHF.

The rearrangement joins TRBV7-9 to TRBJ1-4; maybe TRBD1 (5 bases). The CDR3 contains 11 residues. CDR1 is SEHNR and CDR2 is FQNEAQ in the germline V gene (reference sequence). Trimming left V 5 bases short and J 14 bases short, with 12 bases between. The CDR3 sequence is CASSPGLLLFF. The CDR3 DNA reads as TGTGCCAGCAGCCCGGGACTCCTTCTGTTTTTT.